This TCR beta chain appears in the sequencing data of a study of breast tumors, draining lymph nodes, adjacent tissues. Germline CDR1 SGHRS, CDR2 YFSETQ. The CDR3 is made up of 14 amino acids. The V gene lost 5 bases and the J gene lost 0 bases, with 10 bases spanning the gap. TCRdb ran MiXCR on the multiplex PCR reads and lists one entry per CDR3 protein. This sample has about 15,000 distinct CDR3 sequences, with roughly 44% found just once. The TCR was taken from a female donor with breast cancer. Some clones in this sample may be carry-over from other donors' samples. Material for sequencing was tumor-adjacent breast tissue. The chain uses TRBV5-1 and TRBJ2-3; D not resolved. The CDR3 nucleotides are TGCGCCAGCAGTGTAGTTGGTAGCACAGATACGCAGTATTTT. It translates to CASSVVGSTDTQYF.